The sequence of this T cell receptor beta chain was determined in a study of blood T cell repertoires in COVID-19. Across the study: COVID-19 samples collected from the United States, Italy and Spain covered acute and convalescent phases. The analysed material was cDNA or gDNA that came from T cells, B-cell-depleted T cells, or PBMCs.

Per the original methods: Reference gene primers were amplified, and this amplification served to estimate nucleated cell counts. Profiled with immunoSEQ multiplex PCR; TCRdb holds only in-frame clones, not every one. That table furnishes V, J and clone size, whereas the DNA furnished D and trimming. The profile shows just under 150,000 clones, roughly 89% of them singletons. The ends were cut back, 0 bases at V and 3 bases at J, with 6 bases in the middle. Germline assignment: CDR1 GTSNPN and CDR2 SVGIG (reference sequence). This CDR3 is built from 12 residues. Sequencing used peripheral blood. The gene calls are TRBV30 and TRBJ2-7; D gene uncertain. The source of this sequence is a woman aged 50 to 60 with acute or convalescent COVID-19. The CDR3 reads CAWSVSVYEQYF. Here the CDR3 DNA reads TGTGCCTGGAGTGTTTCGGTCTACGAGCAGTACTTC.